This is a list of T cell receptor beta chains from one sample in a study of shared clonotypes between healthy human individuals. The method was immunoSEQ multiplex PCR; TCRdb's version includes in-frame clones alone and lacks a portion of them. The sample shows more than 1,200,000 clones, approximately 98.5% of them seen only once. Sequenced input: naive CD4+ T cells sorted from blood. The receptors were gathered from a man aged 30 to 39 in good health. CDR3s include the opening cysteine and the closing phenylalanine or tryptophan. Fields, in order: V gene, clone size, J gene, D gene, CDR3 DNA, CDR3 protein. A D gene is named only where the DNA matches it firmly. Clone size is stated in some rows and not others, as once, few, many or a class when expanded.

V: TRBV29-1; size: once; J: TRBJ2-1; D: TRBD1; DNA: TGCAGCGTTGATAGGACAGGGTCCTACAATGAGCAGTTCTTC; CDR3: CSVDRTGSYNEQFF
V: TRBV5-1; size: NA; J: TRBJ2-3; D: NA; DNA: TGCGCCAGCAGCTTGGCGCTAGCTGTTAGCACAGATACGCAGTATTTT; CDR3: CASSLALAVSTDTQYF
V: TRBV7-3; size: NA; J: TRBJ2-1; D: TRBD2; DNA: TGTGCCAGCAGCTTTCAGCTAGCGGGATACAATGAGCAGTTCTTC; CDR3: CASSFQLAGYNEQFF
V: TRBV7-2; size: NA; J: TRBJ2-7; D: NA; DNA: TGTGCCAGCAGCCCCAGACCGGACCTCTACGAGCAGTACTTC; CDR3: CASSPRPDLYEQYF
V: TRBV5-5; size: NA; J: TRBJ2-7; D: NA; DNA: TGTGCCAGCAGCTTGTTCAGGGGCTCCTACGAGCAGTACTTC; CDR3: CASSLFRGSYEQYF
V: TRBV9; size: once; J: TRBJ2-1; D: TRBD2; DNA: TGTGCCAGCAGCGTAGACCTTTACCCCCGAGGTAGCGGGTCCTACAATGAGCAGTTCTTC; CDR3: CASSVDLYPRGSGSYNEQFF
V: TRBV19; size: NA; J: TRBJ1-5; D: NA; DNA: TGTGCCAGTAGTAGAAACAGGAATAGCAATCAGCCCCAGCATTTT; CDR3: CASSRNRNSNQPQHF
V: TRBV21-1; size: NA; J: TRBJ2-3; D: NA; DNA: TGTGCCAGCAGCAGAGACAGGGCTCACACAGATACGCAGTATTTT; CDR3: CASSRDRAHTDTQYF
V: TRBV29-1; size: NA; J: TRBJ2-2; D: NA; DNA: TGCAGCGTTTATCCGCGGGAAGGGTACACCGGGGAGCTGTTTTTT; CDR3: CSVYPREGYTGELFF
V: TRBV2; size: NA; J: TRBJ1-1; D: TRBD1; DNA: TGTGCCAGCGGGCCCAGAGGACAGGTGAACACTGAAGCTTTCTTT; CDR3: CASGPRGQVNTEAFF
V: TRBV5-4; size: NA; J: TRBJ2-3; D: NA; DNA: TGTGCCAGCAACAGGGAGGGGCATACGCAGTATTTT; CDR3: CASNREGHTQYF
V: TRBV21-1; size: once; J: TRBJ2-7; D: NA; DNA: TGTGCCAGCAGCATAAAGTGGCAGAAAGATTCCTACGAGCAGTACTTC; CDR3: CASSIKWQKDSYEQYF
V: TRBV6-1; size: NA; J: TRBJ1-4; D: NA; DNA: TGTGCCAGCAGTGAAAGACCCCGCAATGAAAAACTGTTTTTT; CDR3: CASSERPRNEKLFF
V: TRBV7-9; size: NA; J: TRBJ2-5; D: NA; DNA: TGTGCCAGCAGCCCCCGAAGGGAAGAGACCCAGTACTTC; CDR3: CASSPRREETQYF
V: TRBV9; size: NA; J: TRBJ2-7; D: NA; DNA: TGTGCCAGCAGCCGGCAGGGAGTTATCTACGAGCAGTACTTC; CDR3: CASSRQGVIYEQYF
V: TRBV6-1; size: NA; J: TRBJ1-1; D: NA; DNA: TGTGCCAGCAGTGAGGACCCGGACACTGAAGCTTTCTTT; CDR3: CASSEDPDTEAFF
V: TRBV25-1; size: NA; J: TRBJ1-5; D: TRBD1; DNA: TGTGCCAGCAGCGACAGGGCGGCTATGGGCAATCAGCCCCAGCATTTT; CDR3: CASSDRAAMGNQPQHF
V: TRBV29-1; size: NA; J: TRBJ2-1; D: TRBD2; DNA: TGCAGCGTGCCCTATCGCGGGAGGCAGCAGGCCAATGAGCAGTTCTTC; CDR3: CSVPYRGRQQANEQFF
V: TRBV27; size: NA; J: TRBJ2-3; D: NA; DNA: TGTGCCAGCAGGGACCTGAAAAGCAGCGCAGATACGCAGTATTTT; CDR3: CASRDLKSSADTQYF
V: TRBV19; size: NA; J: TRBJ2-6; D: NA; DNA: TGTGCCAGTATCGCCCGAGGGGTGTCTGGGGCCAACGTCCTGACTTTC; CDR3: CASIARGVSGANVLTF
V: TRBV27; size: once; J: TRBJ1-2; D: NA; DNA: TGTGCCAGCAGTTTATCGGGAATTAGTGGCTACACCTTC; CDR3: CASSLSGISGYTF
V: TRBV7-9; size: NA; J: TRBJ1-1; D: NA; DNA: TGTGCCAGCACCCAGACCACTGAAGCTTTCTTT; CDR3: CASTQTTEAFF
V: TRBV5-1; size: NA; J: TRBJ2-7; D: TRBD1; DNA: TGCGCCAGCAGCTTGGGGGCATCGGGACAGTTTTCCTACGAGCAGTACTTC; CDR3: CASSLGASGQFSYEQYF
V: TRBV10-3; size: NA; J: TRBJ1-5; D: NA; DNA: TGTGCCACGATTGGGGGGAGCGGGCAGCCCCAGCATTTT; CDR3: CATIGGSGQPQHF
V: TRBV11-3; size: NA; J: TRBJ2-1; D: NA; DNA: TGTGCCAGCAGCTTGAAGGGGGTCGACAATGAGCAGTTCTTC; CDR3: CASSLKGVDNEQFF
V: TRBV18; size: once; J: TRBJ1-4; D: NA; DNA: TGTGCCAGCTCACAGGGTGTAGGTGAAAAACTGTTTTTT; CDR3: CASSQGVGEKLFF
V: TRBV28; size: NA; J: TRBJ2-3; D: NA; DNA: TGTGCCAGCAGTCCACCAGCCGGGACAGATACGCAGTATTTT; CDR3: CASSPPAGTDTQYF
V: TRBV27; size: NA; J: TRBJ2-3; D: TRBD2; DNA: TGTGCCAGCAGTGACACTAGCGGGACTGGAGATACGCAGTATTTT; CDR3: CASSDTSGTGDTQYF
V: TRBV2; size: NA; J: TRBJ2-7; D: NA; DNA: TGTGCCAGCTCGGACGACTACGAGCAGTACTTC; CDR3: CASSDDYEQYF
V: TRBV7-3; size: NA; J: TRBJ2-3; D: NA; DNA: TGTGCCAGCAGCTTTCGGGGGTCTCCCACAGATACGCAGTATTTT; CDR3: CASSFRGSPTDTQYF
V: TRBV7-6; size: NA; J: TRBJ2-5; D: TRBD2; DNA: TGTGCCAGCAGCAATAGCGGGACCGGAGAGACCCAGTACTTC; CDR3: CASSNSGTGETQYF
V: TRBV2; size: NA; J: TRBJ2-7; D: NA; DNA: TGTGCCAGCAGTAAAGGTGGTAGCTCCTACGAGCAGTACTTC; CDR3: CASSKGGSSYEQYF
V: TRBV11-2; size: NA; J: TRBJ2-2; D: TRBD2; DNA: TGTGCCAGCAGCTCACTAGCGAGAAACACCGGGGAGCTGTTTTTT; CDR3: CASSSLARNTGELFF
V: TRBV29-1; size: NA; J: TRBJ2-3; D: NA; DNA: TGCAGCGTTCAGACCCGATTTGCGGATACGCAGTATTTT; CDR3: CSVQTRFADTQYF
V: TRBV18; size: NA; J: TRBJ1-5; D: NA; DNA: TGTGCCAGCTCACCATTAGGCACCGGCAATCAGCCCCAGCATTTT; CDR3: CASSPLGTGNQPQHF
V: TRBV9; size: NA; J: TRBJ1-2; D: NA; DNA: TGTGCCAGCAGCGCCGGGGTGGGTGAGGGTTATGGCTACACCTTC; CDR3: CASSAGVGEGYGYTF
V: TRBV9; size: NA; J: TRBJ2-2; D: NA; DNA: TGTGCCAGCAGCCCTCTCCTGGGGGACAACACCGGGGAGCTGTTTTTT; CDR3: CASSPLLGDNTGELFF
V: TRBV2; size: NA; J: TRBJ2-7; D: TRBD1; DNA: TGTGCCAGCAGCGGTACAGGGGGCATCGACGAGCAGTACTTC; CDR3: CASSGTGGIDEQYF
V: TRBV15; size: NA; J: TRBJ2-2; D: NA; DNA: TGTGCCACCAGCAGAGGTCGGTTCCCCGGGGAGCTGTTTTTT; CDR3: CATSRGRFPGELFF
V: TRBV5-6; size: NA; J: TRBJ1-1; D: NA; DNA: TGTGCCAGCAGCTTGGTCAGGGCGGGGACTGAAGCTTTCTTT; CDR3: CASSLVRAGTEAFF
V: TRBV6-1; size: NA; J: TRBJ1-5; D: NA; DNA: TGTGCCAGCAGTGAAATGGGCCAGGGAGGTCCGCCCCAGCATTTT; CDR3: CASSEMGQGGPPQHF
V: TRBV30; size: NA; J: TRBJ2-7; D: NA; DNA: TGTGCCTGGAGTCTAGCCTACGAGCAGTACTTC; CDR3: CAWSLAYEQYF
V: TRBV7-2; size: few; J: TRBJ2-1; D: NA; DNA: TGTGCCAGCAGCTTAGTCCTAGGCAATGAGCAGTTCTTC; CDR3: CASSLVLGNEQFF
V: TRBV11-1; size: NA; J: TRBJ1-1; D: NA; DNA: TGTGCCAGCAGCCTGCACGTCGAGAACACTGAAGCTTTCTTT; CDR3: CASSLHVENTEAFF
V: TRBV2; size: NA; J: TRBJ2-7; D: TRBD2; DNA: TGTGCCAGCAGTGGGGGAAAAGTAGCGGGCATCTCCTACGAGCAGTACTTC; CDR3: CASSGGKVAGISYEQYF
V: TRBV5-1; size: NA; J: TRBJ1-1; D: NA; DNA: TGCGCCAGCAGCCCACAGACAGGTGAAGCTTTCTTT; CDR3: CASSPQTGEAFF
V: TRBV2; size: NA; J: TRBJ1-2; D: NA; DNA: TGTGCCAGCAGTGAAACCTTTCTGGGGGCGGGGTACTACTATGGCTACACCTTC; CDR3: CASSETFLGAGYYYGYTF
V: TRBV11-2; size: once; J: TRBJ2-1; D: TRBD2; DNA: TGTGCCAGCAGCCTCCCCCTAGGGGCGGGAGGGAGCAATGAGCAGTTCTTC; CDR3: CASSLPLGAGGSNEQFF
V: TRBV28; size: NA; J: TRBJ2-7; D: TRBD2; DNA: TGTGCCAGCAGCCGGACTAGCGGGGATCCCTCCTACGAGCAGTACTTC; CDR3: CASSRTSGDPSYEQYF
V: TRBV6-6; size: NA; J: TRBJ2-1; D: NA; DNA: TGTGCCAGCAGTTCCACAAGTTTTGAGCAGTTCTTC; CDR3: CASSSTSFEQFF
V: TRBV18; size: NA; J: TRBJ1-3; D: NA; DNA: TGTGCCAGCTCCCCAATTGAGCAGGGGCTATCTGGAAACACCATATATTTT; CDR3: CASSPIEQGLSGNTIYF
V: TRBV6-5; size: NA; J: TRBJ2-7; D: TRBD1; DNA: TGTGCCAGCAGTTCCGGGACAGGGTTCTCCTACGAGCAGTACTTC; CDR3: CASSSGTGFSYEQYF
V: TRBV5-4; size: NA; J: TRBJ1-2; D: NA; DNA: TGTGCCAGCACCGGCAGGGGCTATGGCTACACCTTC; CDR3: CASTGRGYGYTF
V: TRBV20-1; size: once; J: TRBJ1-1; D: NA; DNA: TGCAGTGCCGCTTCTTACACTGAAGCTTTCTTT; CDR3: CSAASYTEAFF
V: TRBV5-1; size: NA; J: TRBJ1-2; D: NA; DNA: TGCGCCAGCAGCTTGGGGAGGCAGAATACTACTAACTATGGCTACACCTTC; CDR3: CASSLGRQNTTNYGYTF
V: TRBV30; size: NA; J: TRBJ1-5; D: NA; DNA: TGTGCCTGGAGTGCTGAAGCAGAGGAGCCCCAGCATTTT; CDR3: CAWSAEAEEPQHF
V: TRBV19; size: NA; J: TRBJ1-5; D: NA; DNA: TGTGCCAGTAGTCCCCCGGTTGGTCAGCCCCAGCATTTT; CDR3: CASSPPVGQPQHF